This T cell receptor beta chain is drawn from a study of cytomegalovirus exposure and HLA in healthy donors (dated 2017 in TCRdb). About the full investigation: An earlier analysis of several hundred of the donors reported 250 to 350 Gb of sequence data and some 110 million unique TCR beta sequences obtained from about 180 million T cells. An early release covering approximately 600 HLA-typed donors comprised approximately 290 gigabases of sequencing data and tens of millions of unique TCR sequences. The genetic ancestry cluster associated with self-reported Caucasian donors included 81% of the roughly 400 genotyped donors. The study aimed to test whether signatures of past pathogen exposure could be identified by cataloging public T cell receptors. The T cell repertoires of 670 or so subjects were profiled by immunosequencing and related to cytomegalovirus serostatus. Besides the first cohort of 666 subjects, a separate validation cohort made up of 120 different subjects was used. The study combined high-throughput TCR immunosequencing, statistical association of individual TCRs with disease status, and machine learning to predict cytomegalovirus infection status. To study patterns of TCR occurrence, a later analysis re-analyzed previously published TCR beta repertoires from 666 donors and added high-resolution HLA genotyping. The later analysis used no new phenotypic data to find candidate immune exposures, relying instead on TCR beta sequences and their occurrence across donors. An earlier analysis of nearly 600 of the donors applied high-throughput TCR beta sequencing to assess whether each TCR beta V gene segment acted as functional or pseudogenic. Donor age, sex, ethnicity and CMV serostatus were collected together with the repertoire data. In a later genetic analysis, genome-wide SNP genotypes for about three fifths of the roughly 670 donors were used, and that subset was treated as a discovery cohort. All discovery cohort repertoires had been generated using a single sequencing platform. Class I and class II HLA loci were covered by the typing at four-digit resolution. Typing coverage varied by locus: about 620-630 donors for A, B, C, DRB1 and DQB1; approximately 500 for DQA1; some 610 for DPA1; approximately 470 for DPB1. Five DR-DQ haplotypes were treated as single units for association and clustering because of strong linkage in the cohort. Among some 400 genotyped donors of the cohort, an average of around 250,000 unique TCR beta nucleotide sequences was sequenced per donor, of which approximately 19% were non-productive. On the study overall, not on this receptor specifically: The earlier analysis of around 600 of the donors excluded 15 to 20 rarely observed V segments, including chromosome 9 orphons, because counts were too low. In an earlier analysis of 587 of the donors, most TCR beta V segments appeared in productive rearrangements about 87% or about 30% of the time, broadly matching IMGT annotations. The sequencing pipeline was judged likely to have produced a cluster of highly shared sequence variants as a technical artifact. A further reported finding was that TCR beta sequences accurately predicted the HLA-A and HLA-B alleles for most subjects in the first cohort. At a false discovery rate of 0.05, a later analysis linked approximately 18,000 TCR beta sequences to specific HLA alleles. Because HLA typing was missing for some donors at each locus, association tests included only the typed subset. Presence/absence analyses assumed roughly uniform sequencing depth across donors, an assumption that may not hold. The classifier was reported to diagnose cytomegalovirus status with high specificity and sensitivity in both the original cohort and the validation cohort. Correlated functional status among segregating V segments might reflect linkage disequilibrium, but an unknown experimental factor could not be ruled out. The authors suggested that the approach could potentially be extended to other disease states and immunological phenotypes. In vitro tests confirmed that a few of the cytomegalovirus-associated TCR beta chains recognize cytomegalovirus antigens. V-gene and J-gene trimming of TCR beta chains was associated with a missense DCLRE1C variant in a later genetic analysis, and the association was replicated in an independent cohort. In a later analysis, several top co-occurrence clusters were reported to appear linked to parvovirus B19, influenza, CMV and Epstein-Barr virus. Most TCR sequences were seen in very few donors, while some public TCRs were found in many individuals. This cohort had only TCR beta chains sequenced, and the lack of alpha or paired-chain data limited which features could be detected. According to a later analysis, most CMV-associated TCR beta chains appeared to be HLA-restricted, and the HLA associations seemed to be driven largely by CMV exposure. For the cohort, immune exposure information was limited to CMV serostatus. When HLA alleles, especially DR and DQ, strongly co-occurred, attributing TCR associations to individual alleles was difficult. According to a later genetic analysis, donors in an Asian-associated ancestry cluster had fewer N-insertions in productive TCRs than the approximately 670-donor mean. The study listed 150 to 200 TCR beta chains as associated with cytomegalovirus. A later analysis found that HLA-associated TCR beta chains were more clonally expanded and had lower generation probabilities than equally common non-associated chains. In a later analysis, the rate of TCR association differed among HLA loci, with DRB1 alleles having the most associated TCRs and HLA-C alleles having the fewest. Because the 87-base-pair reads could not distinguish some IMGT-functional V segments, including TRBV6-2 and TRBV6-3, those segments were excluded.

Comment on this clone: It has no known antigen specificity. Per-base qualities were not stored, and no clone one base away is much larger.

The CDR3 runs 13 amino acids, cysteine and phenylalanine included. The read is trimmed to its CDR3 DNA, 39 bases read in frame from base 1. Per the germline V gene, MRHNA is the CDR1 and SNTAGT is the CDR2. V is pruned by 4 bases and J by 7 bases, leaving 5 bases of the junction without a gene match. Library preparation used the immunoSEQ multiplex PCR assay. For the multiplex PCR, a mixture combining 60 forward primers for TCR Vbeta segments and 13 reverse primers for TCR Jbeta segments was used. A multiplex PCR assay on genomic DNA amplified the CDR3 region of rearranged TCR beta genes. Amplified TCR beta libraries were sequenced as 87-base-pair reads on the Illumina HiSeq System. The study's own analysis went as follows. A later analysis tallied 80 million to 95 million unique TCR beta chains across the 660 or so repertoires, and some 12 million of those chains were shared by two or more donors. Raw reads were error-corrected and collapsed into unique sequences by a nearest-neighbor algorithm in which closely related sequences were merged to remove PCR and sequencing errors. V, D and J gene segments were assigned by aligning CDR3 sequences to IMGT reference sequences. Each retained sequence needed at least a six-nucleotide match to both a V gene segment and a J gene segment. A rearrangement counted as productive if the CDR3 had no stop codons and remained in frame with V and J, and every other rearrangement counted as non-productive. CDR3 was defined according to IMGT convention as the region running from the second conserved V-encoded cysteine to the conserved J-encoded phenylalanine. The earlier analysis of 587 of the donors excluded sequences that lacked an unambiguous match to a single V gene segment. An earlier analysis of almost 600 of the donors classified V segments as functional when productive rearrangements were above 56.7% and as segregating when the standard deviation between donors was above 5%. A statistical classification framework was built for diagnosing cytomegalovirus status from the catalog of TCR beta chain sequences. In a later analysis, V and J genes were assigned by comparing TCR nucleotide sequences against IMGT/GENE-DB human TR gene sequences. The TCRdist pipeline was used in a later analysis to assign CDR3 sequences and most-parsimonious VDJ recombination scenarios. A later analysis defined each TCR beta chain by its CDR3 amino acid sequence plus V-gene family, and excluded reads lacking a unique V-gene family. In a later analysis, 450 to 600 highly shared, low-generation-probability nucleotide sequences were removed to address suspected cross-contamination and a sequencing artifact. In a later analysis, a clonal expansion index for each public chain was calculated from normalized within-repertoire ranks of inferred template counts. Generation probabilities in a later analysis came from a VDJ recombination model fitted to out-of-frame rearrangements, and those results were checked against IGoR. In a later analysis, hypergeometric tests were used to score TCR-TCR, TCR-HLA and TCR-CMV co-occurrence, with a repertoire-size bias correction applied to TCR pairs. In a later analysis, false discovery rates were estimated by permuting HLA or CMV assignments 20 times. A later analysis grouped co-occurring TCRs with DBSCAN, adding TCRdist sequence similarity when clustering within HLA-allele-positive subsets. Repertoires with fewer than 30,000 or more than 120,000 public chains, plus five repertoires with anomalous nucleotide sharing, were excluded from co-occurrence clustering. What TCRdb holds here is the immuneACCESS table cut down to in-frame rearrangements. Part of the clones is not present; checked against another copy, under half of the missing clones reflect an unresolved V gene, and the others are unexplained. That table supplies the V and J calls and clone size; D and trimming were determined from the DNA. This sample comprises around 130,000 clones, 75% to 85% of them detected only once. 1% of the sample is taken by the ten largest.

The cohort was made up of under 800 healthy bone marrow donors. At the time of sampling, every cohort member was nominally healthy, though immune exposures that went unrecorded were likely present. The donor was CMV seronegative and belonged to the group of approximately 320 seronegative cohort members. Every donor gave a peripheral blood sample, and the peripheral blood mononuclear cells from that sample were used for TCR beta sequencing. Genomic DNA extraction from the blood cell samples was performed with the Qiagen DNeasy Blood Extraction Kit. The chain joins TRBV6-4 to TRBJ1-2; TRBD1 agrees with 8 junctional bases. This clonotype was obtained from a man aged 35-49 years in good health and CMV-seronegative. The sample comprised PBMCs. The sequenced DNA: TGTGCCAGCAGTGCCGACAGGGGATCTGGCTACACCTTC. The resulting protein is CASSADRGSGYTF.